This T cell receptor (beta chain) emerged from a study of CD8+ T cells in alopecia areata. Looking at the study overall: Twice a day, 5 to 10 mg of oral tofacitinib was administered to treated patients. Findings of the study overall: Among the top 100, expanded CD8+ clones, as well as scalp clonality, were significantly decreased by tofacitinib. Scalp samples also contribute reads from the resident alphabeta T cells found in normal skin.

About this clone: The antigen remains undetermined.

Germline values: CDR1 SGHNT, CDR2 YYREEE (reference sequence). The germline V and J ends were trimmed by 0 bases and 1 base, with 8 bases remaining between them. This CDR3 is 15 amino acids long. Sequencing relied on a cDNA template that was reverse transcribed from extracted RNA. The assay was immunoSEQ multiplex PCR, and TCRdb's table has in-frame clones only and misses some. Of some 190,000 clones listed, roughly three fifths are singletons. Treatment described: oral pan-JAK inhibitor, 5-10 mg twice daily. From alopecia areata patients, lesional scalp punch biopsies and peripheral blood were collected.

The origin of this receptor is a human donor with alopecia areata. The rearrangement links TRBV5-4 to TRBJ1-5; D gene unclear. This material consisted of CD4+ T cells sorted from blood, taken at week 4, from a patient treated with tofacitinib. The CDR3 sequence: CASSLDGRSNQPQHF. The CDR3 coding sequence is TGTGCCAGCAGCTTGGATGGTCGGAGCAATCAGCCCCAGCATTTT. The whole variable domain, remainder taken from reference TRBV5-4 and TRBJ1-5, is ETGVTQSPTHLIKTRGQQVTLRCSSQSGHNTVSWYQQALGQGPQFIFQYYREEENGRGNFPPRFSGLQFPNYSSELNVNALELDDSALYLCASSLDGRSNQPQHFGDGTRLSIL.